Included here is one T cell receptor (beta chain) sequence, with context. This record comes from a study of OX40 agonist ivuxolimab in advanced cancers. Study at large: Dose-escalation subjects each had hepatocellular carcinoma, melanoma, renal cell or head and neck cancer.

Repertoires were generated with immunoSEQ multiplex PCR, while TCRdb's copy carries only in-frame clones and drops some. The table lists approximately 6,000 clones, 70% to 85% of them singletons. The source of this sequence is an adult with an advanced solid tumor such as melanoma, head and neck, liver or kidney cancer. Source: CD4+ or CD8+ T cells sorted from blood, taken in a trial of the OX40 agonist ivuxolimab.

The CDR3 is CASTNRVGYTF. The CDR3, as DNA: TGTGCCAGCACCAACAGGGTTGGCTACACCTTC. The V call is TRBV6-5, the J call TRBJ1-2; D is perhaps TRBD1 (6 bases). Germline V gene sequence: CDR1 MNHEY, CDR2 SVGAGI. This CDR3 spans 11 amino acids. V lost 7 bases to trimming and J lost 7 bases, with 10 bases between them.